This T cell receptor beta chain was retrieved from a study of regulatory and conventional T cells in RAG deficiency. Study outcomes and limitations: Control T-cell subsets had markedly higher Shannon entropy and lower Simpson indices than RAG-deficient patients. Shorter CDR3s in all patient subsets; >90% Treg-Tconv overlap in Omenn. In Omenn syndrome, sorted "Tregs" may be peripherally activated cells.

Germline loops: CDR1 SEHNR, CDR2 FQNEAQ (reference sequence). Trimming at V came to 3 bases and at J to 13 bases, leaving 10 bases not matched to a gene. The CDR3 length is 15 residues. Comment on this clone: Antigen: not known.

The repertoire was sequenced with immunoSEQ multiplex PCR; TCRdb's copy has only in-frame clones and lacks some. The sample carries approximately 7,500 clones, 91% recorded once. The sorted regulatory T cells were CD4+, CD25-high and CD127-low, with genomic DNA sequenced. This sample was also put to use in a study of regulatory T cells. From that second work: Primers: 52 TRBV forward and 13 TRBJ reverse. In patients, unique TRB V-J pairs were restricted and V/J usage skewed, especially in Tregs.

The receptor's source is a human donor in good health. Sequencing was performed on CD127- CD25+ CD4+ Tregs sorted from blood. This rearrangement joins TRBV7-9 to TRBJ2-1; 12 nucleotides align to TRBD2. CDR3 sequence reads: CASSLLAGGPVRQFF. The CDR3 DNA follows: TGTGCCAGCAGCTTGCTAGCGGGGGGGCCGGTTCGACAGTTCTTC.